Presented here are 7 T cell receptor beta chains from one specimen sequenced in a study of response to subunit inactivated influenza vaccine. TCRdb independently ran MiXCR on the RT-PCR reads; one entry per CDR3 protein. The sample contains about 780,000 distinct CDR3 sequences, 18% of which appear only once. Sequencing was performed on PBMCs from blood, taken 4 to 6 days after vaccination. All receptors derive from a man aged 50 to 59 who received an inactivated influenza vaccine.

The chain combines TRBV28 with TRBJ1-5; D call uncertain. Germline V gives CDR1 MDHEN, CDR2 SYDVKM. V lost 10 bases, J lost 9 bases, and 7 bases lay in between. This CDR3 spans 9 amino acids. CDR3: CATPWPQHF. CDR3 nucleotide sequence: TGTGCCACCCCTTGGCCCCAGCATTTT.

This clonotype was seen more than once but under ten times. The chain joins TRBV29-1 to TRBJ2-3, with TRBD2 as a possible D gene (6 bases). CDR1 is SQVTM and CDR2 is ANQGSEA in the germline V gene. The V end was cut by 3 bases, the J end by 2 bases, with 18 bases between. The CDR3 is made up of 16 amino acids. As DNA, the CDR3 is TGCAGCGTTGACGGGGTGGCGGGACGAAACACAGATACGCAGTATTTT. Its translation is CSVDGVAGRNTDTQYF.

This clonotype turned up a few times. The chain combines TRBV6-5 with TRBJ2-2; D is undetermined. The CDR3 runs 16 residues. Germline loops: CDR1 MNHEY, CDR2 SVGAGI. V lost 2 bases and J 1 base, leaving 11 bases between the germline ends. CDR3: CASSYGQTWNTGELFF. The CDR3, as DNA: TGTGCCAGCAGTTACGGGCAGACCTGGAACACCGGGGAGCTGTTTTTT.

V usage is TRBV5-1 and J usage is TRBJ2-7; 7 bases map to TRBD1. CDR1 is SGHRS and CDR2 is YFSETQ in the germline V gene. V lost 1 base, J lost 4 bases, and 14 bases stayed unmatched. The CDR3 spans 17 residues. In nucleotides, the CDR3 is TGCGCCAGCAGCTTGATGGAACCCGGAGACAGGGTTTACGAGCAGTACTTC. This translates into CASSLMEPGDRVYEQYF.

This clonotype was seen a handful of times. The rearrangement links TRBV3-1 to TRBJ2-7, with a possible D match to TRBD1 (5 bases). There are 17 residues in the CDR3. Germline CDR1 is LGHDT and CDR2 is YNNKEL (reference sequence). Trimming shortened V by 0 bases and J by 9 bases, and 24 bases separated the two germline ends. The CDR3 region is CASSQELILGQGRGQYF. CDR3 DNA sequence: TGTGCCAGCAGCCAAGAATTGATTCTCGGGCAGGGCCGCGGGCAGTACTTC.

This clonotype has a handful of counts. The rearrangement uses TRBV7-6 and TRBJ2-7; D gene ambiguous. Deletions cut 1 base from V and 0 bases from J, with 7 bases between. This CDR3 region has 14 residues. Germline V gene sequence: CDR1 SGHVS, CDR2 FNYEAQ. The CDR3 sequence: CASSLEMVSYEQYF. The CDR3 DNA follows: TGTGCCAGCAGCTTAGAGATGGTCTCCTACGAGCAGTACTTC.

The gene calls are TRBV18 and TRBJ1-1; D is perhaps TRBD1 (6 bases). Germline V CDR1 and CDR2: KGHSH, LQKENI. CDR3 length equals 15 residues. The V and J ends lost 0 bases and 3 bases respectively, with 11 bases between them. For the CDR3, the DNA is TGTGCCAGCTCACCACCAAGAGGACAGCACACTGAAGCTTTCTTT. Encoded protein: CASSPPRGQHTEAFF.